The rows below give T cell receptor beta chains drawn from one sample of a study of shared clonotypes between healthy human individuals. The repertoire was sequenced with immunoSEQ multiplex PCR; TCRdb's copy has only in-frame clones and lacks some. The sample holds roughly 2.1 million clones, more than 85% seen once. Input material: naive CD8+ T cells from PBMCs. These receptors were obtained from a man between 18 and 29 years old in good health. Some clones in this sample may be carry-over from other donors' samples. Both conserved end residues are part of each CDR3. A D gene is named only where the DNA matches it firmly. Some rows have no size entry. The others give once, few or many, or a class for an expanded clone.

D	size	V	length	J	CDR3	DNA
.	once	TRBV11-2	17	TRBJ2-2	CASSLPPWQVNTGELFF	TGTGCCAGCAGCTTACCTCCCTGGCAGGTTAACACCGGGGAGCTGTTTTTT
.	.	TRBV9	13	TRBJ2-1	CASSSRAYHEQFF	TGTGCCAGCAGCTCCCGGGCCTACCATGAGCAGTTCTTC
TRBD2	.	TRBV18	17	TRBJ2-5	CASSPPRLAGVQETQYF	TGTGCCAGCTCACCACCTCGGCTAGCGGGAGTCCAAGAGACCCAGTACTTC
TRBD2	once	TRBV27	15	TRBJ2-7	CASRPASGSFYEQYF	TGTGCCAGCCGTCCGGCTAGCGGGAGCTTCTACGAGCAGTACTTC
.	.	TRBV28	14	TRBJ2-5	CASREVRDEETQYF	TGTGCCAGCAGGGAGGTCAGGGATGAGGAGACCCAGTACTTC
TRBD1	.	TRBV9	14	TRBJ2-7	CASSPWDRSYEQYF	TGTGCCAGCAGCCCTTGGGACAGGTCCTACGAGCAGTACTTC
TRBD2	.	TRBV28	17	TRBJ2-2	CASRGLAGGSVTGELFF	TGTGCCAGCAGGGGACTAGCGGGAGGGTCGGTTACCGGGGAGCTGTTTTTT
TRBD2	.	TRBV7-8	14	TRBJ2-7	CASSSIAGVYEQYF	TGTGCCAGCAGCTCGATAGCGGGAGTCTACGAGCAGTACTTC
.	.	TRBV5-6	14	TRBJ1-4	CASSLRPSNEKLFF	TGTGCCAGCAGCCTGCGACCGAGTAATGAAAAACTGTTTTTT
.	.	TRBV6-1	14	TRBJ2-7	CASSAWDGSYEQYF	TGTGCCAGCAGTGCATGGGACGGCTCCTACGAGCAGTACTTC
TRBD2	.	TRBV7-2	16	TRBJ2-1	CASSSLLAGGLDEQFF	TGTGCCAGCAGCTCCCTCCTAGCGGGAGGGCTGGATGAGCAGTTCTTC
.	.	TRBV27	18	TRBJ2-1	CASSLWSKGANLYNEQFF	TGTGCCAGCAGTTTATGGAGCAAGGGCGCTAACTTGTACAATGAGCAGTTCTTC
.	.	TRBV28	13	TRBJ1-1	CASSFGPGTEAFF	TGTGCCAGCAGTTTTGGGCCAGGCACTGAAGCTTTCTTT
TRBD2	.	TRBV2	16	TRBJ2-3	CASSEHGRAGTDTQYF	TGTGCCAGCAGTGAGCACGGGAGGGCCGGCACAGATACGCAGTATTTT
.	.	TRBV28	17	TRBJ2-4	CASRRRGAPLAKNIQYF	TGTGCCAGCAGACGCAGAGGGGCCCCTCTAGCCAAAAACATTCAGTACTTC
TRBD1	.	TRBV10-3	17	TRBJ2-6	CAIRTGTVFSGANVLTF	TGTGCCATCAGGACCGGGACAGTCTTCTCTGGGGCCAACGTCCTGACTTTC
TRBD2	.	TRBV7-8	15	TRBJ2-1	CASSLATGGVNEQFF	TGTGCCAGCAGCTTAGCCACGGGAGGGGTAAATGAGCAGTTCTTC
TRBD1	.	TRBV11-2	17	TRBJ2-3	CASSLRQGPSSTDTQYF	TGTGCCAGCAGCTTAAGACAGGGGCCTAGTAGCACAGATACGCAGTATTTT
TRBD1	.	TRBV5-1	17	TRBJ1-2	CASRARTGGIGNYGYTF	TGCGCCAGCAGGGCACGGACAGGGGGCATTGGTAACTATGGCTACACCTTC
.	.	TRBV11-2	13	TRBJ2-7	CASSLGGAREQYF	TGTGCCAGCAGCTTAGGAGGGGCCCGGGAGCAGTACTTC
TRBD1	.	TRBV9	15	TRBJ1-2	CASSTPGQGHYGYTF	TGTGCCAGCAGCACTCCGGGACAGGGCCACTATGGCTACACCTTC
.	.	TRBV18	12	TRBJ1-1	CASSPANTEAFF	TGTGCCAGCTCACCGGCGAACACTGAAGCTTTCTTT
.	.	TRBV27	12	TRBJ1-4	CASSFQGEKLFF	TGTGCCAGCAGTTTTCAGGGCGAAAAACTGTTTTTT
.	once	TRBV12-5	15	TRBJ2-1	CASGFVGAFIDEQFF	TGTGCTAGTGGTTTCGTTGGCGCCTTCATCGATGAGCAGTTCTTC
.	.	TRBV11-2	11	TRBJ2-7	CASSRSYEQYF	TGTGCCAGCAGCCGGTCATACGAGCAGTACTTC
TRBD2	.	TRBV23-1	19	TRBJ2-1	CASSQLPGLAGSSYNEQFF	TGCGCCAGCAGTCAGCTTCCGGGACTAGCGGGGAGCTCCTACAATGAGCAGTTCTTC
TRBD1	.	TRBV30	15	TRBJ2-5	CAWSVGTGYLETQYF	TGTGCCTGGAGTGTTGGGACAGGGTATCTAGAGACCCAGTACTTC
TRBD2	.	TRBV29-1	12	TRBJ2-1	CSVYGLAGSKFF	TGCAGCGTTTACGGACTAGCGGGGAGTAAGTTCTTC
.	few	TRBV9	15	TRBJ1-1	CASSVGDSPNTEAFF	TGTGCCAGCAGCGTGGGGGACTCCCCGAACACTGAAGCTTTCTTT
.	.	TRBV7-9	12	TRBJ2-3	CASSPLADTQYF	TGTGCCAGCAGCCCGCTGGCGGATACGCAGTATTTT
TRBD1	once	TRBV27	13	TRBJ1-2	CASSDRGLDGYTF	TGTGCCAGCAGTGACAGGGGGCTTGATGGCTACACCTTC
TRBD1	.	TRBV11-2	16	TRBJ1-2	CASSLDRDRPSYGYTF	TGTGCCAGCAGCTTAGATAGGGACAGACCTTCCTATGGCTACACCTTC
.	.	TRBV27	15	TRBJ2-7	CASSWTVSSGYEQYF	TGTGCCAGCAGTTGGACCGTCTCTTCGGGCTACGAGCAGTACTTC
TRBD1	.	TRBV28	17	TRBJ2-5	CASRRPTGEGIGETQYF	TGTGCCAGCAGACGTCCAACAGGGGAAGGGATAGGGGAGACCCAGTACTTC
TRBD2	.	TRBV13	14	TRBJ2-1	CASRGLAGGDEQFF	TGTGCCAGCCGGGGACTAGCGGGAGGTGATGAGCAGTTCTTC
.	.	TRBV7-8	14	TRBJ1-5	CASSLVGDDQPQHF	TGTGCCAGCAGCTTAGTAGGGGACGATCAGCCCCAGCATTTT
.	.	TRBV4-1	15	TRBJ2-7	CASSQEIGLYYEQYF	TGCGCCAGCAGCCAAGAAATCGGCCTGTACTACGAGCAGTACTTC
.	.	TRBV10-2	14	TRBJ2-7	CASSRGIDHYEQYF	TGCGCCAGCAGCAGGGGAATCGACCACTACGAGCAGTACTTC
.	.	TRBV7-8	14	TRBJ2-5	CASSLEDITETQYF	TGTGCCAGCAGCTTAGAGGACATCACGGAGACCCAGTACTTC
TRBD1	few	TRBV28	16	TRBJ1-1	CASRLDRGPVNTEAFF	TGTGCCAGCAGACTGGACAGGGGCCCGGTGAACACTGAAGCTTTCTTT
.	.	TRBV27	13	TRBJ2-3	CASSLHGTDTQYF	TGTGCCAGCAGTTTACATGGCACAGATACGCAGTATTTT
.	.	TRBV11-2	16	TRBJ2-2	CASSSTRQANTGELFF	TGTGCCAGCAGCTCGACTAGACAGGCGAACACCGGGGAGCTGTTTTTT
.	.	TRBV28	14	TRBJ2-7	CASNLNRDTYEQYF	TGTGCCAGCAACCTGAACCGGGACACCTACGAGCAGTACTTC
.	once	TRBV2	18	TRBJ1-5	CASRGDTLKGFSNQPQHF	TGTGCCAGCAGAGGGGACACCCTAAAGGGCTTTAGCAATCAGCCCCAGCATTTT
TRBD1	once	TRBV14	16	TRBJ2-1	CASSPGTGRAYNEQFF	TGTGCCAGCAGCCCCGGGACAGGGCGAGCCTACAATGAGCAGTTCTTC
.	once	TRBV5-4	13	TRBJ1-2	CASSLFGDYGYTF	TGTGCCAGCAGCTTGTTTGGGGACTATGGCTACACCTTC
TRBD1	.	TRBV4-1	16	TRBJ1-1	CASSQATGLMYTEAFF	TGCGCCAGCAGCCAGGCGACAGGGTTGATGTACACTGAAGCTTTCTTT
.	.	TRBV6-4	15	TRBJ2-1	CASSESELPYNEQFF	TGTGCCAGCAGTGAATCGGAGCTCCCCTACAATGAGCAGTTCTTC